The 20 T cell receptor beta chains below were found in one sample sequenced in a study of cytomegalovirus exposure and HLA in healthy donors. This PCR relied on a set of 60 Vbeta primers and 13 Jbeta primers. Sequencing used immunoSEQ multiplex PCR; TCRdb keeps in-frame clones, though not all of them. This table holds over 130,000 clones, approximately 67% found once. Sequenced material: PBMCs. Every receptor here comes from a woman aged 60-75 years in good health and CMV-seronegative.

This clone was seen only once. V and J are TRBV6-1 and TRBJ2-7, with 11 bases that match TRBD1. Germline loops: CDR1 MNHNS, CDR2 SASEGT. V lost 6 bases, J lost 6 bases, and 4 bases stayed unmatched. This CDR3 has 13 amino acids. DNA for the CDR3: TGTGCCAGCAGCGGACAGGGGGCCTTCGAGCAGTACTTC. Protein sequence: CASSGQGAFEQYF.

The chain recombines TRBV7-2 with TRBJ2-5; TRBD2 agrees at 9 bases. The CDR3 has 15 residues. The germline CDR1 and CDR2 sequences are SGHTA and FQGNSA. V lost 5 bases to trimming and J lost 4 bases; unmatched junction nucleotides: 8. CDR3 in amino acids: CASSLGLAHRETQYF. CDR3 bases: TGTGCCAGCAGCCTCGGACTAGCGCACCGAGAGACCCAGTACTTC.

This rearrangement joins TRBV5-4 to TRBJ2-7; 10 bases are a match to TRBD2. The CDR3 length is 16 residues. After removal of 4 bases from V and 5 bases from J, the junction contained 12 bases not matched to a gene. Germline CDR1 and CDR2: SGHNT and YYREEE (reference sequence). As DNA, the CDR3 is TGTGCCAGCAGCCCTGGGGGGAGCGGGGGGGCGGACGAGCAGTACTTC. It specifies CASSPGGSGGADEQYF.

This chain links TRBV2 with TRBJ1-5; the match to TRBD1 covers 10 bases. CDR3 length: 15 residues. CDR1 is SNHLY, CDR2 FYNNEI, per germline. With V trimmed by 2 bases and J by 4 bases, 2 bases remained unmatched. The CDR3 bases are TGTGCCAGCAGTGAAATGGGACAGGGGAATCAGCCCCAGCATTTT. This codes for CASSEMGQGNQPQHF.

The J gene is TRBJ2-1, the V gene TRBV12-5, with a tentative D call TRBD1 (6 bases). There are 13 residues in the CDR3. Germline CDR1 LGHNT, CDR2 FRNRAP. V was shortened by 4 bases and J by 11 bases, with 15 bases between the two germline ends. This CDR3 reads CASGSGSWDKQFF. CDR3 DNA: TGTGCTAGTGGTTCTGGTTCCTGGGACAAGCAGTTCTTC.

V usage is TRBV19 and J usage is TRBJ1-4; 11 nucleotides align to TRBD1. The junction had 12 bases not matched to a gene; V was cut back by 7 bases and J by 2 bases. The CDR3 covers 18 residues. Germline V gene sequence: CDR1 LNHDA, CDR2 SQIVND (reference sequence). This CDR3 reads CASTTRTGGQTTNEKLFF. The CDR3 DNA reads as TGTGCCAGTACCACTCGGACAGGGGGCCAGACCACTAATGAAAAACTGTTTTTT.

The chain joins TRBV10-3 to TRBJ2-1; 11 bases match TRBD2. V was pared by 0 bases and J by 7 bases, with 8 bases of the junction left unmatched. The CDR3 length is 17 residues. CDR1 is ENHRY, CDR2 SYGVKD, per germline. The CDR3 bases are TGTGCCATCAGTGAGTCAAGACTAGCGGGGCAGAGGAATGAGCAGTTCTTC. Translation gives CAISESRLAGQRNEQFF.

The chain uses TRBV7-3 and TRBJ2-2; TRBD2 aligns across 10 bases. V shed 0 bases and J 6 bases; nucleotides not matched to a gene: 4. Germline V gives CDR1 SGHTA, CDR2 FQGTGA. The CDR3 has 16 residues. The CDR3 nucleotides read TGTGCCAGCAGCTTAACCCAGCGGGGGGGCCCCGGGGAGCTGTTTTTT. Amino acids: CASSLTQRGGPGELFF.

The J gene is TRBJ2-1, the V gene TRBV6-5; TRBD2 matches 10 bases. The CDR3 extends over 14 amino acids. Germline V gene sequence: CDR1 MNHEY, CDR2 SVGAGI. Losses at the gene ends were 8 bases for V and 5 bases for J; bases not matched to a gene: 6. The CDR3 nucleotides are TGTGCCAGCGGAGCGGGGGGGGACAACAATGAGCAGTTCTTC. It yields the protein CASGAGGDNNEQFF.

The sample holds a few counts of this clone. This rearrangement joins TRBV6-1 to TRBJ1-2, with 8 positions matching TRBD1. The CDR3 loop spans 15 amino acids. V lost 5 bases to trimming and J lost 4 bases; unmatched junction nucleotides: 9. Germline V gene lookup returns CDR1 MNHNS and CDR2 SASEGT. The DNA for the CDR3 is TGTGCCAGCAGTCTCTTAGGCCAGGGGGCCTATGGCTACACCTTC. Translated, it gives CASSLLGQGAYGYTF.

The chain recombines TRBV6-5 with TRBJ2-7, with 9 bases fitting TRBD2. This CDR3 contains 16 residues. Germline trimming cut 0 bases from V and 2 bases from J; bases unmatched to any gene: 5. In germline, CDR1 is MNHEY, CDR2 SVGAGI. As DNA, the CDR3 is TGTGCCAGCAGTTACTCGATAGCGGGGGCCACCTACGAGCAGTACTTC. Translation: CASSYSIAGATYEQYF.

A few counts support this clone. This chain uses TRBV4-2 with TRBJ2-7; 8 bases are a match to TRBD1. The CDR3 sequence is 14 residues long. CDR1 LGHNA and CDR2 YNFKEQ come from the germline V gene. The J segment lost 2 bases and the V segment lost 4 bases, leaving 4 bases of the junction unmatched. CDR3 nucleotides: TGTGCCAGCAGCCCGGACAGGGTACCCTACGAGCAGTACTTC. It codes for CASSPDRVPYEQYF.

The chain links TRBV10-3 to TRBJ2-1, with 8 bases identical to TRBD1. Germline values: CDR1 ENHRY, CDR2 SYGVKD. This CDR3 has 14 amino acids. Losses at the gene ends were 0 bases for V and 6 bases for J; bases not matched to a gene: 1. The CDR3 region is CAISESGTGNEQFF. The CDR3 DNA reads TGTGCCATCAGTGAGTCAGGGACAGGCAATGAGCAGTTCTTC.

This clone came up once. The DNA for the CDR3 is TGCGCCAGCAGCCAAGGGGCGGGGGGCCTCGCCTACGAGCAGTACTTC. This codes for CASSQGAGGLAYEQYF. V is TRBV4-3 and J is TRBJ2-5; 8 bases match TRBD2. Near its end, the DNA agrees better with TRBJ2-7, so the J call may be wrong. CDR1 is LGHNA, CDR2 YSLEER, per germline. The CDR3 loop spans 16 amino acids.

The genes are TRBV27 and TRBJ2-4; 12 nucleotides agree with TRBD2. Germline values: CDR1 MNHEY, CDR2 SMNVEV (reference sequence). V shed 3 bases, J shed 6 bases, and the junction held 12 bases outside the gene matches. This CDR3 spans 18 amino acids. CDR3 in amino acids: CASSFGLAGTRVGNIQYF. The CDR3 nucleotides are TGTGCCAGCAGTTTCGGACTAGCGGGAACAAGAGTAGGAAACATTCAGTACTTC.

This chain connects TRBV11-3 to TRBJ2-5; 7 bases map to TRBD2. This CDR3 has 17 residues. The germline V gene has CDR1 SGHNT and CDR2 YENEEA. The trim removed 1 base at V and 4 bases at J, leaving 12 bases unmatched. The CDR3 sequence: CASSLVGGGIGGETQYF. As DNA, the CDR3 is TGTGCCAGCAGCTTAGTTGGGGGGGGTATCGGTGGAGAGACCCAGTACTTC.

This clone was counted between two and nine times. V usage is TRBV7-2 and J usage is TRBJ2-2; the match to TRBD2 covers 9 bases. Germline V gene data show CDR1 as SGHTA and CDR2 as FQGNSA. V lost 3 bases to trimming and J lost 8 bases; unmatched junction nucleotides: 10. CDR3 length equals 16 residues. The CDR3 nucleotides are TGTGCCAGCAGCTTGGCGGGAGGGAGGGTTTTGGGGGAGCTGTTTTTT. This gives the protein CASSLAGGRVLGELFF.

The chain links TRBV5-1 to TRBJ1-3; no reliable D call. Trimming removed 0 bases at V and 2 bases at J, with 9 bases between. This CDR3 is 15 amino acids long. CDR1 is SGHRS and CDR2 is YFSETQ in the germline V gene. The CDR3 sequence is CASSLAQSTGNTIYF. CDR3 sequence (DNA): TGCGCCAGCAGCTTGGCACAGTCGACTGGAAACACCATATATTTT.

This clone was counted a single time. This chain connects TRBV7-9 to TRBJ2-7, with D hard to call. The germline CDR1 and CDR2 sequences are SEHNR and FQNEAQ (reference sequence). CDR3 length: 14 residues. The V end lost 2 bases, the J end lost 4 bases, and 12 bases lay between the germline ends. The CDR3: CASSLSSASYEQYF. As DNA, the CDR3 is TGTGCCAGCAGCTTAAGTAGTGCCTCGTACGAGCAGTACTTC.

The J gene is TRBJ2-3, the V gene TRBV20-1; 7 positions match TRBD2. Unmatched junction bases numbered 2, after V lost 1 base and J lost 10 bases. The CDR3 has 11 amino acids. The germline gives CDR1 DFQATT, CDR2 SNEGSKA (reference sequence). The CDR3 loop reads CSARGTRAQYF. The CDR3 DNA reads TGCAGTGCTAGAGGGACTAGGGCGCAGTATTTT.